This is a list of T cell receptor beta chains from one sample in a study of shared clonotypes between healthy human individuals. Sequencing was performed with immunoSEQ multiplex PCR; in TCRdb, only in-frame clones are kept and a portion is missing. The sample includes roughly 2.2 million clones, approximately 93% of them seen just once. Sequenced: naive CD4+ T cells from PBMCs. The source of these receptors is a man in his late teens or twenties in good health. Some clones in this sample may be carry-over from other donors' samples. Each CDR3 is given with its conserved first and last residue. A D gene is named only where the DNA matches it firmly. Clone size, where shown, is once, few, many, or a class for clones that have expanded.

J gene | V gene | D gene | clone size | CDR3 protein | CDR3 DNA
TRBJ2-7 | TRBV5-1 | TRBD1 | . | CASSLDRGGYEQYF | TGCGCCAGCAGCTTAGACAGGGGAGGCTACGAGCAGTACTTC
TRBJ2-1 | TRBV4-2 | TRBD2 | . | CASSQLAGTEGEQFF | TGTGCCAGCAGCCAGCTAGCGGGTACTGAGGGTGAGCAGTTCTTC
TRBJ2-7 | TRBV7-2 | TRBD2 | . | CASSLFGWAGGPREQYF | TGTGCCAGCAGCTTATTCGGTTGGGCGGGAGGGCCTAGGGAGCAGTACTTC
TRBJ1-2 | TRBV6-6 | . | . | CASSYAGTQYGYTF | TGTGCCAGCAGTTACGCAGGAACCCAATATGGCTACACCTTC
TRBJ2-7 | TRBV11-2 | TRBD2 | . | CASSSNGGGAYEQYF | TGTGCCAGCAGCTCAAACGGCGGGGGAGCCTACGAGCAGTACTTC
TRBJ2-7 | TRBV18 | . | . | CASSLQDIYEQYF | TGTGCCAGCTCACTACAAGATATCTACGAGCAGTACTTC
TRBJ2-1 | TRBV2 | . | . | CASSPLAYNEQFF | TGTGCCAGCAGTCCACTCGCCTACAATGAGCAGTTCTTC
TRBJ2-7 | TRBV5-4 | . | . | CASSLVSHGLGEQYF | TGTGCCAGCAGCTTGGTTAGCCACGGATTGGGCGAGCAGTACTTC
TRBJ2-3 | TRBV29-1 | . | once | CSVVSISSTDTQYF | TGCAGCGTTGTTTCGATCTCTAGCACAGATACGCAGTATTTT
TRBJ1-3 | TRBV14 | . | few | CASSRVNSGNTIYF | TGTGCCAGCAGCCGAGTAAACTCTGGAAACACCATATATTTT
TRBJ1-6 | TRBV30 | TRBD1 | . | CAWSGLGSPGGASSPLHF | TGTGCCTGGAGTGGCCTAGGCAGTCCAGGGGGCGCGAGTTCACCCCTCCACTTT
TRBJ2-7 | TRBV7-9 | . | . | CASSLKGGISSYEQYF | TGTGCCAGCAGCTTAAAAGGTGGGATTAGCTCCTACGAGCAGTACTTC
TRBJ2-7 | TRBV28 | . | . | CASSSPSDFYEQYF | TGTGCCAGCAGTTCCCCGTCTGATTTCTACGAGCAGTACTTC
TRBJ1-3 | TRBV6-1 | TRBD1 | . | CASSVSTGGVLSGNTIYF | TGTGCCAGCAGTGTCTCGACAGGGGGTGTCTTATCTGGAAACACCATATATTTT
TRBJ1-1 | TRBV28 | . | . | CASSAATGNTEAFF | TGTGCCAGCAGTGCTGCGACAGGGAACACTGAAGCTTTCTTT
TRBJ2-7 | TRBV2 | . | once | CASRLLTDEQYF | TGTGCCAGCAGACTGCTGACCGACGAGCAGTACTTC
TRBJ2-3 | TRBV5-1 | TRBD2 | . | CASSSTSGSTDTQYF | TGCGCCAGCAGCTCCACTAGCGGAAGCACAGATACGCAGTATTTT
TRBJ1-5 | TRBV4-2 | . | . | CASSQAVAGQPQHF | TGTGCCAGCAGCCAAGCGGTCGCGGGTCAGCCCCAGCATTTT
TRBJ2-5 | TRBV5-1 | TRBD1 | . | CASSKTGTGEETQYF | TGCGCCAGCAGCAAAACCGGGACAGGGGAAGAGACCCAGTACTTC
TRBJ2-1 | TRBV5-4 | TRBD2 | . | CASSFPAGDNNEQFF | TGTGCCAGCAGCTTCCCAGCGGGAGATAACAATGAGCAGTTCTTC
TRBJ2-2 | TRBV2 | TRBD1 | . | CASRAPGTGSSGELFF | TGTGCCAGCAGAGCGCCCGGGACAGGGTCCTCCGGGGAGCTGTTTTTT
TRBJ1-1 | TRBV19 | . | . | CASSRGQINTEAFF | TGTGCCAGTAGTCGGGGCCAAATTAACACTGAAGCTTTCTTT
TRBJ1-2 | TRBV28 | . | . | CASSLRQGRGYTF | TGTGCCAGCAGTTTAAGGCAGGGCCGTGGCTACACCTTC
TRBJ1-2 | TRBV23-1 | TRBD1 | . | CASSQSGQGERDGYTF | TGCGCCAGCAGTCAATCGGGACAGGGTGAAAGGGACGGCTACACCTTC
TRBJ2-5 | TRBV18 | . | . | CASSPGLQETQYF | TGTGCCAGCTCACCCGGACTACAAGAGACCCAGTACTTC
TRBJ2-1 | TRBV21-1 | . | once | CASSKPPDRSSSYNEQFF | TGTGCCAGCAGCAAACCCCCGGACAGGTCGAGCTCCTACAATGAGCAGTTCTTC
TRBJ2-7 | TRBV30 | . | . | CAWSVSHEQYF | TGTGCCTGGAGTGTTAGTCACGAGCAGTACTTC